This entry lists 8 T cell receptor beta chains sequenced from one sample in a study of Ad26.COV2.S vaccination and SARS-CoV-2 variants. TCRdb's copy holds only in-frame clones and misses some; the assay was immunoSEQ multiplex PCR. The sample has approximately 480,000 clones; around 90% are singletons. The treatment: some 20 received Ad26.COV2.S at low or high dose, single or two shots; about five received placebo; per-sample allocation not given. Collection of the samples took place on day 63 after the first injection of vaccine or placebo. The specimen was peripheral blood, collected in a trial of Ad26.COV2.S vaccine versus placebo. Source of these receptors: a person aged 18-60 years who received the Ad26.COV2.S COVID-19 vaccine or a placebo.

The J gene is TRBJ2-1, the V gene TRBV2, with D uncertain. V was cut by 4 bases and J by 3 bases, with 7 bases left in between. Germline V lookup: CDR1 SNHLY, CDR2 FYNNEI. CDR3 length: 13 amino acids. CDR3: CASSAGYYNEQFF. In DNA form, the CDR3 reads TGTGCCAGCAGTGCAGGATACTACAATGAGCAGTTCTTC. Full variable domain (rest looked up from reference TRBV2 and TRBJ2-1): EPEVTQTPSHQVTQMGQEVILRCVPISNHLYFYWYRQILGQKVEFLVSFYNNEISEKSEIFDDQFSVERPDGSNFTLKIRSTKLEDSAMYFCASSAGYYNEQFFGPGTRLTVL.

The J gene is TRBJ1-1, the V gene TRBV10-2; D is undetermined. CDR1 and CDR2 (germline): WSHSY, SAAADI. The CDR3 runs 11 residues. Trimming left V 7 bases short and J 1 base short, with 4 bases between. The CDR3 loop reads CASTGNTEAFF. The CDR3 DNA is TGCGCCAGCACAGGGAACACTGAAGCTTTCTTT.

The V call is TRBV19, the J call TRBJ1-2; D may be TRBD1 (6 bases). Germline values: CDR1 LNHDA, CDR2 SQIVND (reference sequence). V was pared by 6 bases and J by 7 bases, with 15 bases between. This CDR3 is built from 13 residues. CDR3 DNA sequence: TGTGCCAGTAGAGATACAGGGTATCGTGGCTACACCTTC. It specifies CASRDTGYRGYTF. The variable domain in full, with the rest retrieved from reference TRBV19 and TRBJ1-2, is DGGITQSPKYLFRKEGQNVTLSCEQNLNHDAMYWYRQDPGQGLRLIYYSQIVNDFQKGDIAEGYSVSREKKESFPLTVTSAQKNPTAFYLCASRDTGYRGYTFGSGTRLTVV.

The chain couples TRBV14 to TRBJ2-1; 7 bases agree with TRBD2. The CDR3 contains 16 residues. CDR1 SGHDN and CDR2 FVKESK come from the germline V gene. V shed 4 bases and J 2 bases; nucleotides not matched to a gene: 8. For the CDR3, the DNA is TGTGCCAGCAGCCGCGCCACGGCGGGGGCCTACAATGAGCAGTTCTTC. Protein sequence: CASSRATAGAYNEQFF.

The chain links TRBV28 to TRBJ2-7; no clear D gene. The V and J ends lost 8 bases and 1 base respectively, with 12 bases between them. The germline V gene has CDR1 MDHEN and CDR2 SYDVKM. CDR3 length: 13 residues. The CDR3 sequence is CASGDWRSYEQYF. CDR3 in DNA: TGTGCCAGCGGAGACTGGCGTTCCTACGAGCAGTACTTC.

This chain joins TRBV19 and TRBJ2-2; no clear D. V lost 3 bases, J lost 7 bases, and 6 bases lay in between. The CDR3 length is 12 residues. Germline-derived CDR1 and CDR2 are LNHDA and SQIVND (reference sequence). CDR3 sequence reads: CASSIGSGELFF. The CDR3 coding sequence is TGTGCCAGTAGTATCGGAAGCGGGGAGCTGTTTTTT.

The V gene is TRBV28, the J gene TRBJ2-7; possible D gene TRBD1, 6 bases. Germline V gene lookup returns CDR1 MDHEN and CDR2 SYDVKM. The CDR3 totals 15 residues. V lost 4 bases and J 7 bases, leaving 20 bases between the germline ends. The CDR3 protein is CASSSPGGPFFEQYF. The CDR3 DNA reads TGTGCCAGCAGTTCGCCTGGGGGCCCGTTTTTTGAGCAGTACTTC.

This sequence joins TRBV9 and TRBJ2-7, with D perhaps matching TRBD1 (5 bases). The CDR3 spans 16 residues. Trimming took 0 bases from V and 4 from J, leaving 17 bases between them. Germline CDR1 reads SGDLS; CDR2 reads YYNGEE. CDR3 in DNA: TGTGCCAGCAGCGTAGGTGGCAGGGAAGTCGAGTACGAGCAGTACTTC. Its protein product is CASSVGGREVEYEQYF.